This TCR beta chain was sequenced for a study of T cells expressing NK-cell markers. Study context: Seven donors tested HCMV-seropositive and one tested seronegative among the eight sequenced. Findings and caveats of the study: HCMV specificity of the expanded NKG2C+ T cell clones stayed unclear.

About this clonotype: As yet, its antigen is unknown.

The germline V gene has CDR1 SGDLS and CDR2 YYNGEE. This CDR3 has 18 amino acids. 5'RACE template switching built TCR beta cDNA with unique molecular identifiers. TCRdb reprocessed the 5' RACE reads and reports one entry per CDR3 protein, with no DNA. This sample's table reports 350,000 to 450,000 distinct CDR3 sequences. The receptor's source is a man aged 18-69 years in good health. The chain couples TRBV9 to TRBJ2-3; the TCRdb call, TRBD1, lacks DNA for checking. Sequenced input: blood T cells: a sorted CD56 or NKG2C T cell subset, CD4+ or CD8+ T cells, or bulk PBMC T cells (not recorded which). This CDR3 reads CASSVGHRGDRGTDTQYF.